This passage covers 2 T cell receptor beta chains from one sample sequenced in a study of blood T cell repertoires in COVID-19. Sequenced by immunoSEQ multiplex PCR; TCRdb stores in-frame clones only, minus some. The data contain about 95,000 clones, under 90% of them singletons. Sequencing was performed on peripheral blood. These receptors were collected from a woman in her seventies with acute or convalescent COVID-19.

The rearrangement links TRBV3-1 (or the pseudogene TRBV3-2) to TRBJ1-1; a weak D match, TRBD1 (5 bases). Trimming took off 0 bases at V and 4 bases at J, with 12 bases between the two ends. The CDR3 covers 15 residues. CDR1 is LGHDT and CDR2 is YNNKEL in the germline V gene (reference sequence). CDR3 bases: TGTGCCAGCAGCCAAGACACGGGTAGGGGCACTGAAGCTTTCTTT. This gives the protein CASSQDTGRGTEAFF.

Here the CDR3 DNA reads TGTGCCAGCAGTCCCGGACAGCCCCACTACACCTTC. Translating gives CASSPGQPHYTF. The chain has TRBV28 and TRBJ1-2; D possibly corresponds to TRBD1 (6 bases). V was trimmed by 5 bases and J by 10 bases, leaving 14 bases between them. The CDR3 contains 12 residues. Germline V lookup: CDR1 MDHEN, CDR2 SYDVKM.